A single T cell receptor beta chain is shown here with its context. Its antigen remains unknown. TCRdb re-analysed the 5' RACE reads in MiXCR, keeping a single row per CDR3 protein. The data show roughly 700,000 distinct CDR3 sequences, with around 17% seen just once and under 20% held by the top ten. CDR1 SGHNT and CDR2 YENEEA come from the germline V gene. The CDR3 contains 15 residues. Unmatched junction bases numbered 4, after V lost 3 bases and J lost 4 bases. These data come from a study of CD8 T cells in ankylosing spondylitis. General observations from the study: Earlier literature documents some of the motif variants in reactive arthritis synovial fluid and blood. Reportedly, significant enrichment of disease-linked clones occurred in matched ankylosing spondylitis synovial fluid. Characteristic of ankylosing spondylitis blood, it appeared, was a TCR beta motif comprising several highly homologous variants.

This sequence joins TRBV11-3 and TRBJ2-1; TRBD2 matches at 9 bases. Sequenced input: blood, either unsorted or a sorted T cell fraction (not recorded which). The receptor's source is a male donor with ankylosing spondylitis. CDR3 amino acids: CASSFEAGGYNEQFF. The CDR3 DNA reads TGTGCCAGCAGCTTCGAGGCGGGGGGGTACAATGAGCAGTTCTTC.